Shown below are 6 T cell receptor beta chains from a single sample sequenced in a study of T-cell memory formation after mild COVID-19. MiXCR was run by TCRdb on the 5' RACE reads, yielding one entry per CDR3 protein. The sample has 200,000 to 300,000 distinct CDR3 sequences, about a sixth seen once. The sample was PBMCs or a T cell subset sorted from them (not recorded which). The receptors come from a man aged 18 to 35 who had mild COVID-19 (a few samples of this study predate the infection). Cell type and time point are not known.

This clonotype was seen only a few times. Here the CDR3 DNA reads TGTGCCAGCAGTTCAGGCCCCGCAGGCTATGATGGCTACACCTTC. Its protein product is CASSSGPAGYDGYTF. The chain couples TRBV2 to TRBJ1-2; the D is unclear. V was shortened by 5 bases and J by 6 bases, with 19 bases between the two germline ends. This CDR3 has 15 residues. Germline V gives CDR1 SNHLY, CDR2 FYNNEI.

On this clonotype: With a much larger clone just one base away, this may be a read error. V is TRBV6-1 and J is TRBJ2-3, with a possible D match to TRBD1 (6 bases). Trimming took off 6 bases at V and 0 bases at J, with 10 bases between the two ends. The CDR3 loop spans 14 amino acids. Germline assignment: CDR1 MNHNS and CDR2 SASEGT. CDR3 region: CASSFQGSTDTQYF. For the CDR3, the DNA is TGTGCCAGCAGCTTCCAGGGGAGCACAGATACGCAGTATTTT.

The gene calls are TRBV2 and TRBJ1-2, with 11 positions matching TRBD1. This CDR3 region has 14 residues. The V segment lost 6 bases and the J segment 4 bases; nucleotides outside the gene matches: 4. Per the germline V gene, CDR1 is SNHLY and CDR2 is FYNNEI. The CDR3 DNA follows: TGTGCCAGCAGCGCCGGGACAGGGGGCTATGGCTACACCTTC. Its translation is CASSAGTGGYGYTF.

The CDR3: CASVGGASSNQPQHF. In nucleotides, the CDR3 is TGTGCCAGCGTAGGGGGGGCATCGAGCAATCAGCCCCAGCATTTT. V usage is TRBV12-3 or TRBV12-4 and J usage is TRBJ1-5, with a tentative D call TRBD1 (6 bases). This CDR3 comprises 15 residues. Trimming left V 8 bases short and J 1 base short, with 15 bases between.

The chain couples TRBV6-2 or TRBV6-3 to TRBJ2-3; weak D call: TRBD2 (6 bases). Germline V lookup: CDR1 MNHEY, CDR2 SVGEGT. CDR3 length equals 15 residues. The V and J ends lost 7 bases and 0 bases respectively, with 14 bases between them. The CDR3 here is CASTAGRWSTDTQYF. In DNA, the CDR3 is TGTGCCAGCACGGCGGGGCGGTGGAGCACAGATACGCAGTATTTT.

V gene TRBV20-1 combines with J gene TRBJ2-7; perhaps TRBD2 as D (6 bases). Per the germline V gene, CDR1 is DFQATT and CDR2 is SNEGSKA (reference sequence). This CDR3 region has 14 residues. Deletions cut 5 bases from V and 7 bases from J, with 21 bases between. CDR3 residues: CSAQYRGPAGEQYF. The CDR3 DNA follows: TGCAGTGCTCAATACCGGGGCCCGGCGGGAGAGCAGTACTTC.